These 29 T cell receptor beta chains originate from one sample sequenced in a study of control samples from healthy donors and cancer patients. Generated by immunoSEQ multiplex PCR, the TCRdb table keeps only in-frame clones and is missing some. The sample includes around 250,000 clones, more than 65% seen only once; the top ten take approximately 12%. The sample was PBMCs. The origin of the receptors is a woman aged 60-70 years with lung cancer.

This clone was recorded once. The genes are TRBV24-1 and TRBJ2-7; TRBD1 agrees at 8 bases. The CDR3 sequence is 14 residues long. V lost 7 bases, J lost 1 base, and 5 bases stayed unmatched. The germline gives CDR1 KGHDR, CDR2 SFDVKD. The CDR3 region is CATSDRGRSYEQYF. CDR3 sequence (DNA): TGTGCCACCAGCGACAGGGGAAGGTCCTACGAGCAGTACTTC.

A single count supports this clone. The rearrangement joins TRBV5-4 to TRBJ2-7; 9 bases map to TRBD2. The junction had 8 bases not matched to a gene; V was cut back by 5 bases and J by 2 bases. The length of the CDR3 is 15 residues. Germline loops: CDR1 SGHNT, CDR2 YYREEE (reference sequence). CDR3 region: CASRPSGGPPYEQYF. The CDR3, as DNA: TGTGCCAGCAGACCCAGCGGGGGGCCCCCCTACGAGCAGTACTTC.

The chain links TRBV19 to TRBJ1-3, with D hard to call. The CDR3 consists of 15 residues. Deletions cut 5 bases from V and 0 bases from J, with 11 bases between. Germline V lookup: CDR1 LNHDA, CDR2 SQIVND (reference sequence). CDR3 sequence reads: CASSPWVRSGNTIYF. DNA for the CDR3: TGTGCCAGTAGTCCGTGGGTCCGCTCTGGAAACACCATATATTTT.

The chain recombines TRBV27 with TRBJ2-4; D is uncertain. CDR1 MNHEY and CDR2 SMNVEV come from the germline V gene (reference sequence). There are 14 residues in the CDR3. The V end lost 8 bases, the J end lost 1 base, and 12 bases lay between the germline ends. The CDR3 is CASPFRLAKNIQYF. The CDR3 DNA follows: TGTGCCAGCCCGTTCAGGTTGGCCAAAAACATTCAGTACTTC.

This rearrangement joins TRBV6-5 to TRBJ2-1; 8 positions agree with TRBD2. Losses at the gene ends were 4 bases for V and 6 bases for J; bases not matched to a gene: 5. The germline V gene has CDR1 MNHEY and CDR2 SVGAGI. The length of the CDR3 is 14 residues. In DNA, the CDR3 is TGTGCCAGCAGTTCCGTGGCGGGAGGCAATGAGCAGTTCTTC. Translating it yields CASSSVAGGNEQFF.

V is TRBV6-5 and J is TRBJ2-1; 7 bases align to TRBD2. In germline, CDR1 is MNHEY, CDR2 SVGAGI. This CDR3 has 15 residues. V lost 2 bases, J lost 6 bases, and 7 bases stayed unmatched. Here the CDR3 reads CASSYGSGVANEQFF. The CDR3 DNA follows: TGTGCCAGCAGTTACGGGAGCGGGGTGGCCAATGAGCAGTTCTTC.

J is TRBJ2-1 and V is TRBV27; 12 nucleotides align to TRBD2. This CDR3 has 12 residues. After removal of 5 bases from V and 16 bases from J, the junction contained 6 bases not matched to a gene. CDR1 MNHEY and CDR2 SMNVEV come from the germline V gene (reference sequence). The CDR3 bases are TGTGCCAGCAGTAGGGGACTAGCGGGCCTTTTCTTC. Its translation: CASSRGLAGLFF.

The chain carries TRBV5-6 and TRBJ2-2; D gene uncertain. This CDR3 comprises 17 residues. V was shortened by 4 bases and J by 4 bases, with 20 bases between the two germline ends. The germline gives CDR1 SGHDT, CDR2 YYEEEE. The DNA for the CDR3 is TGTGCCAGCAGCACCAGATGGGTCCAACGGGTCACCGGGGAGCTGTTTTTT. Protein product: CASSTRWVQRVTGELFF.

The V gene is TRBV3-1 (or the pseudogene TRBV3-2), the J gene TRBJ1-1; tentative D call: TRBD1 (5 bases). V was shortened by 4 bases and J by 4 bases, with 13 bases between the two germline ends. The germline CDR1 and CDR2 sequences are LGHDT and YNNKEL (reference sequence). This CDR3 contains 14 residues. The chain's CDR3 is CASSPLWGGTEAFF. CDR3 sequence (DNA): TGTGCCAGCAGCCCCCTGTGGGGGGGCACTGAAGCTTTCTTT.

The gene calls are TRBV3-1 (or the pseudogene TRBV3-2) and TRBJ1-5, with D unresolved. Trimming took 0 bases from V and 5 from J, leaving 8 bases between them. The CDR3 runs 14 residues. Germline-derived CDR1 and CDR2 are LGHDT and YNNKEL (reference sequence). The CDR3 region has the DNA TGTGCCAGCAGCCAAGATAACCATGATCAGCCCCAGCATTTT. Translating gives CASSQDNHDQPQHF.

This chain joins TRBV18 and TRBJ2-7; D possibly corresponds to TRBD2 (5 bases). Germline V gives CDR1 KGHSH, CDR2 LQKENI. V lost 1 base and J 2 bases, leaving 9 bases between the germline ends. This CDR3 has 14 amino acids. The CDR3 here is CASSPLAGTYEQYF. The CDR3 bases are TGTGCCAGCTCACCACTTGCGGGTACCTACGAGCAGTACTTC.

This chain uses TRBV6-6 with TRBJ2-1, with 7 bases aligning to TRBD2. The germline gives CDR1 MNHNY, CDR2 SVGAGI (reference sequence). Trimming removed 8 bases from V and 6 bases from J; junction bases left unmatched: 4. The CDR3 contains 12 residues. The DNA for the CDR3 is TGTGCCAGCCGGGACTACCCCAATGAGCAGTTCTTC. Protein: CASRDYPNEQFF.

A note on this clone: This specimen includes other DNA sequences encoding the same CDR3. This chain connects TRBV20-1 to TRBJ1-1; D is uncertain. Germline lookup yields CDR1 DFQATT and CDR2 SNEGSKA (reference sequence). V was trimmed by 3 bases and J by 5 bases, leaving 4 bases between them. This CDR3 is 10 amino acids long. In nucleotides, the CDR3 is TGCAGTGCTAGGGGTACTGAAGCTTTCTTT. Protein: CSARGTEAFF.

This clone was recorded once. The V call is TRBV3-1 (or the pseudogene TRBV3-2), the J call TRBJ1-5; no reliable D call. Deletions cut 10 bases from V and 3 bases from J, with 10 bases between. Germline-derived CDR1 and CDR2 are LGHDT and YNNKEL (reference sequence). The CDR3 spans 12 residues. For the CDR3, the DNA is TGTGCCACCTACAGATACAATCAGCCCCAGCATTTT. Protein sequence: CATYRYNQPQHF.

This clone was found once. The chain employs TRBV25-1 and TRBJ1-1; 8 nucleotides line up with TRBD1. CDR3 length: 15 residues. The V gene's germline CDR1 is MGHDK and CDR2 SYGVNS. Trimming at V came to 4 bases and at J to 2 bases, leaving 6 bases not matched to a gene. CDR3 residues: CASSGDDRGNTEAFF. In DNA, the CDR3 is TGTGCCAGCAGTGGTGACGACAGGGGAAACACTGAAGCTTTCTTT.

The V and J genes are TRBV6-5 and TRBJ1-3; D gene uncertain. This CDR3 region has 12 residues. Germline-derived CDR1 and CDR2 are MNHEY and SVGAGI. The V end lost 7 bases, the J end lost 8 bases, and 12 bases lay between the germline ends. Here the CDR3 DNA reads TGTGCCAGCACCCTGGTCGTGGACACCATATATTTT. Translation gives CASTLVVDTIYF.

V is TRBV3-1 (or the pseudogene TRBV3-2) and J is TRBJ2-2, with no clear D. This CDR3 has 12 amino acids. Germline assignment: CDR1 LGHDT and CDR2 YNNKEL (reference sequence). V was shortened by 8 bases and J by 7 bases, with 11 bases between the two germline ends. The CDR3 DNA follows: TGTGCCAGCCGCGGCTGGGACGGGGAGCTGTTTTTT. It yields the protein CASRGWDGELFF.

V usage is TRBV6-5 and J usage is TRBJ1-1; a possible D gene is TRBD1 (5 bases). CDR3 length equals 15 residues. The V end was cut by 2 bases, the J end by 0 bases, with 10 bases between. Germline V gene sequence: CDR1 MNHEY, CDR2 SVGAGI. The CDR3 loop reads CASSYGGGMNTEAFF. CDR3 DNA: TGTGCCAGCAGTTACGGGGGAGGGATGAACACTGAAGCTTTCTTT.

The CDR3 is CASSLSDRDYGYTF. In DNA form, the CDR3 reads TGTGCCAGCAGCCTTAGCGACAGGGACTATGGCTACACCTTC. V is TRBV4-2 and J is TRBJ1-2; 7 bases line up with TRBD1. J gave up 3 bases and V 4 bases, and 5 bases lay outside the gene matches. This CDR3 is 14 amino acids long. CDR1 is LGHNA and CDR2 is YNFKEQ in the germline V gene.

This clone was seen only once. The chain recombines TRBV12-5 with TRBJ2-5; 8 bases map to TRBD2. With 7 bases clipped from V and 5 bases from J, the junction kept 6 bases outside the gene matches. Germline loops: CDR1 LGHNT, CDR2 FRNRAP. CDR3 size: 13 residues. The CDR3 nucleotides are TGTGCTAGTGCCCGAGCGGGAGAGGAGACCCAGTACTTC. It is translated as CASARAGEETQYF.

V and J are TRBV6-1 and TRBJ2-1; D perhaps matches TRBD2 (5 bases). The CDR3 covers 16 residues. Germline V gives CDR1 MNHNS, CDR2 SASEGT. Trimming stripped 3 bases from V and 1 base from J, with 13 bases between. CDR3 sequence reads: CASSDVGDVSYNEQFF. CDR3 DNA sequence: TGTGCCAGCAGTGACGTGGGAGATGTGTCCTACAATGAGCAGTTCTTC.

This chain links TRBV12-3 or TRBV12-4 with TRBJ1-2; maybe TRBD1 (5 bases). Deletions cut 8 bases from V and 4 bases from J, with 11 bases between. The CDR3 covers 12 residues. This chain's CDR3 is CASGQGSYGYTF. The DNA for the CDR3 is TGTGCCAGCGGGCAGGGTAGCTATGGCTACACCTTC.

This chain uses TRBV4-1 with TRBJ2-7; 10 bases agree with TRBD2. Germline loops: CDR1 MGHRA, CDR2 YSYEKL. Losses at the gene ends were 0 bases for V and 0 bases for J; bases not matched to a gene: 8. This CDR3 has 18 amino acids. The DNA of the CDR3 is TGCGCCAGCAGCCAAGATTCCGCGAGGACTAGCGGCTCCTACGAGCAGTACTTC. Encoded protein: CASSQDSARTSGSYEQYF.

J is TRBJ2-2 and V is TRBV4-1, with 7 bases fitting TRBD1. With V trimmed by 4 bases and J by 1 base, 9 bases remained unmatched. CDR3 length equals 17 residues. Germline values: CDR1 MGHRA, CDR2 YSYEKL. CDR3 region: CASSPSVGGLNTGELFF. DNA for the CDR3: TGCGCCAGCAGCCCAAGTGTAGGGGGCTTGAACACCGGGGAGCTGTTTTTT.

As regards this clone: This CDR3 is also generated by other DNA sequences in the sample. The V call is TRBV6-5, the J call TRBJ1-1; D is unclear. CDR3 length: 13 amino acids. The germline CDR1 and CDR2 sequences are MNHEY and SVGAGI. V lost 6 bases, J lost 0 bases, and 8 bases lay in between. The CDR3 reads CASRTGMNTEAFF. The CDR3 DNA sequence: TGTGCCAGCAGAACCGGTATGAACACTGAAGCTTTCTTT.

This chain connects TRBV5-1 to TRBJ1-2; D uncertain. V gave up 0 bases and J gave up 0 bases, with 9 bases separating them. This CDR3 region has 15 residues. The germline gives CDR1 SGHRS, CDR2 YFSETQ. The CDR3 loop is CASSLAQETNYGYTF. The CDR3 DNA follows: TGCGCCAGCAGCTTGGCCCAGGAAACTAACTATGGCTACACCTTC.

The chain couples TRBV5-1 to TRBJ2-4; 8 bases align to TRBD1. The CDR3 spans 17 residues. V shed 4 bases, J shed 8 bases, and the junction held 17 bases outside the gene matches. The germline V gene encodes CDR1 SGHRS and CDR2 YFSETQ. DNA for the CDR3: TGCGCCAGCAGCGGAATACCGACCGGGACAGGCAGAGACATTCAGTACTTC. Its protein product is CASSGIPTGTGRDIQYF.

V usage is TRBV10-3 and J usage is TRBJ2-3; the D call may be TRBD1 or TRBD2 (5 bases each). This CDR3 is 15 amino acids long. The germline V and J ends were trimmed by 7 bases and 0 bases, with 14 bases remaining between them. Germline CDR1 ENHRY, CDR2 SYGVKD. CDR3 in DNA: TGTGCCATCAAGCTCAGGGACCTAAGCACAGATACGCAGTATTTT. Translating it yields CAIKLRDLSTDTQYF.

The chain uses TRBV7-2 and TRBJ1-5; D is possibly TRBD1 (5 bases). Looked up from germline, CDR1 is SGHTA and CDR2 is FQGNSA. Deletions cut 5 bases from V and 4 bases from J, with 15 bases between. The CDR3 is made up of 15 amino acids. CDR3 loop: CASSIQGDGNQPQHF. CDR3 nucleotides: TGTGCCAGCAGCATACAAGGGGACGGGAATCAGCCCCAGCATTTT.